This entry features one TCR beta chain sequence. As originally analysed: Researchers report that nucleated cell counts were estimated from reference gene primer amplification. Some clones are missing from TCRdb's copy, which holds only in-frame ones; the method was immunoSEQ multiplex PCR. V, J and clone size were drawn from that table, and D and trimming were deduced from the DNA. Of 200,000 to 250,000 clones listed, around 83% were seen once; the top ten hold less than 8%. This entry belongs to a study of blood T cell repertoires in COVID-19. Study background: From the United States, Italy and Spain came samples of acute and convalescent COVID-19. The analysed material was cDNA or gDNA that came from T cells, B-cell-depleted T cells, or PBMCs.

Germline V CDR1 and CDR2: ENHRY, SYGVKD. CDR3 length: 15 residues. Losses at the gene ends were 0 bases for V and 7 bases for J; bases not matched to a gene: 7. The sequence came from a woman aged 50 to 60 with acute or convalescent COVID-19. The specimen sequenced was peripheral blood. The rearrangement links TRBV10-3 to TRBJ2-7, with TRBD2 identical over 9 bases. CDR3 coding DNA: TGTGCCATCAGTGAGTCTAATAGCGGGAGTTCTGAGCAGTACTTC. Encoded protein: CAISESNSGSSEQYF.